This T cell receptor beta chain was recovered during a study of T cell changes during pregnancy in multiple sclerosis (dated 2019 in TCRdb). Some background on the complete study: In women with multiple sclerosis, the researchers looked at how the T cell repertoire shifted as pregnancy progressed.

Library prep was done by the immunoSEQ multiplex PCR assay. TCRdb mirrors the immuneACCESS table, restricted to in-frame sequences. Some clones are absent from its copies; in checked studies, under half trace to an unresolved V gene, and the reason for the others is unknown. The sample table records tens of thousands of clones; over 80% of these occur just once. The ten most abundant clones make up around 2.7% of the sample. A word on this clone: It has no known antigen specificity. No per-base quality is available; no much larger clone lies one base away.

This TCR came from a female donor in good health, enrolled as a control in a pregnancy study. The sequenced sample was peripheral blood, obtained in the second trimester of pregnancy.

The encoded CDR3 is CASRTETWETQYF. The base sequence is TGTGCCAGCAGGACGGAGACTTGGGAGACCCAGTACTTC. The chain joins TRBV2 to TRBJ2-5; the D gene lacks a confident call. Trimming removed 6 bases from V and 5 bases from J, leaving 13 bases between the germline ends. The germline V gene encodes CDR1 SNHLY and CDR2 FYNNEI. Spanning cysteine to phenylalanine, the CDR3 consists of 13 amino acids. Only the CDR3 region is kept as DNA, spanning 39 bases read in frame from base 1.